This TCR beta chain was documented in a study of OX40 agonist ivuxolimab in advanced cancers. Study summary: Patients got intravenous ivuxolimab at 0.01 to 10 mg/kg every 2 weeks. Patients achieving partial responses numbered three: one hepatocellular carcinoma case and two cutaneous melanoma cases.

TCRdb's table, derived via immunoSEQ multiplex PCR, lists solely in-frame clones and lacks some. Here the sample spans 80,000 to 95,000 clones, about 80% being singletons. Sample share makes this clone medium-sized (0.01 to 0.1%). The V gene's germline CDR1 is LGHNA and CDR2 YNFKEQ. The trim removed 3 bases at V and 6 bases at J, leaving 7 bases unmatched. The CDR3 runs 15 residues. Samples were taken at baseline and on day 1 of cycles 4 and 7. The chain is built from TRBV4-2 and TRBJ1-5; 8 bases agree with TRBD1. Sequences were derived from CD4+ or CD8+ T cells sorted from blood, sampled in a trial of the OX40 agonist ivuxolimab. This TCR derives from an adult with an advanced solid tumor such as melanoma, head and neck, liver or kidney cancer. CDR3 sequence reads: CASSQGRGRGQPQHF. The CDR3 DNA follows: TGTGCCAGCAGCCAGGGCAGGGGGCGCGGTCAGCCCCAGCATTTT.